This T cell receptor beta chain was identified in a study of blood T cell repertoires in COVID-19. On the study more broadly: Italy, Spain and the United States were the sources of the convalescent and acute COVID-19 samples.

Original methodology: Reference gene primer amplification gave estimated nucleated cell counts. TCRdb's table, derived via immunoSEQ multiplex PCR, lists solely in-frame clones and lacks some. V and J calls and clone size follow that table, whereas D and trimming were derived from the DNA. The table shows some 100,000 clones, with around 80% occurring only once. Germline lookup yields CDR1 SGHRS and CDR2 YFSETQ. The CDR3 contains 15 residues. V gave up 4 bases and J gave up 6 bases; unmatched junction bases: 6. The clonotype originates from a man aged 45-65 years with active or convalescent COVID-19. The sample comprised peripheral blood. This chain links TRBV5-1 with TRBJ1-6, with TRBD1 matching over 8 bases. The CDR3 is CASSDGQGRNSPLHF. The DNA for the CDR3 is TGCGCCAGCAGCGACGGACAGGGACGTAATTCACCCCTCCACTTT.